The entry below gives a single T cell receptor (beta chain) sequence along with its context. Depths of 1 in 200,000 to 1 in 1 million T cells were the sequencing target. The protocol was immunoSEQ multiplex PCR, while the TCRdb copy is restricted to in-frame clones and leaves out a portion. The sample holds some 200,000 clones, nearly 80% seen once. The data were taken from a study of cytotoxic CD8 clonotypes in ibrutinib-treated CLL. Study-wide context: Across samples, productive templates numbered over 200,000 and productive rearrangements reached over 90,000 on average.

The sequence derives from a human donor with chronic lymphocytic leukemia. Sequencing was performed on PBMCs, taken after 12 months of ibrutinib treatment.

The CDR3 reads CASSLAARDEKLFF. CDR3 in DNA: TGTGCCAGCAGCTTGGCCGCCAGGGACGAAAAACTGTTTTTT. V usage is TRBV5-6 and J usage is TRBJ1-4; D is perhaps TRBD1 (5 bases). Trimming shortened V by 0 bases and J by 8 bases, and 11 bases separated the two germline ends. This CDR3 region has 14 residues. Germline V gene lookup returns CDR1 SGHDT and CDR2 YYEEEE.